Below, 12 T cell receptor beta chains from the same sample are listed, as sequenced in a study of blood T cell repertoires in COVID-19. The data were produced by immunoSEQ multiplex PCR, yet TCRdb's version contains in-frame clones alone and is incomplete. The profile covers about 80,000 clones, with about 70% appearing a single time and roughly 5.6% taken by the ten largest. Specimen: peripheral blood. These receptors came from a man aged 50 or older with active or convalescent COVID-19.

This sequence joins TRBV11-2 and TRBJ2-7; D is possibly TRBD1 (5 bases). Germline V gives CDR1 SGHAT, CDR2 FQNNGV. This CDR3 comprises 14 residues. Trimming removed 1 base at V and 3 bases at J, with 10 bases between. The CDR3 nucleotides are TGTGCCAGCAGCTTAGGCAGGGCCGGCTACGAGCAGTACTTC. Protein product: CASSLGRAGYEQYF. The full variable domain, its missing parts supplied by reference TRBV11-2 and TRBJ2-7, is EAGVAQSPRYKIIEKRQSVAFWCNPISGHATLYWYQQILGQGPKLLIQFQNNGVVDDSQLPKDRFSAERLKGVDSTLKIQPAKLEDSAVYLCASSLGRAGYEQYFGPGTRLTVT.

The V gene is TRBV4-1, the J gene TRBJ2-3; TRBD2 matches at 12 bases. Germline CDR1 MGHRA, CDR2 YSYEKL. CDR3 size: 16 residues. The J segment lost 5 bases and the V segment lost 2 bases, leaving 5 bases of the junction unmatched. The CDR3 DNA is TGCGCCAGCAGCCAACCTAGCGGGGGGGCCGTAGATACGCAGTATTTT. Translation gives CASSQPSGGAVDTQYF.

There are a few counts of this clone. CDR3 amino acids: CASSPRGTGAYEQYF. The CDR3 DNA reads TGTGCCAGCAGCCCCAGGGGGACAGGCGCCTACGAGCAGTACTTC. The V call is TRBV5-4, the J call TRBJ2-7; 8 nucleotides match TRBD1. Looked up from germline, CDR1 is SGHNT and CDR2 is YYREEE (reference sequence). The CDR3 has 15 residues. The ends lost 4 bases at V and 2 bases at J; junction bases unmatched: 8.

The chain recombines TRBV18 with TRBJ1-6; maybe TRBD1 (5 bases). V was shortened by 3 bases and J by 6 bases, with 6 bases between the two germline ends. Germline V gene data show CDR1 as KGHSH and CDR2 as LQKENI. The CDR3 is 13 amino acids. The DNA for the CDR3 is TGTGCCAGCTCACCGGACACTAATTCACCCCTCCACTTT. As protein: CASSPDTNSPLHF.

This clone was seen a single time. The chain couples TRBV5-1 to TRBJ2-7, with TRBD1 matching over 12 bases. The CDR3 extends over 15 amino acids. V was pared by 4 bases and J by 2 bases, with 4 bases of the junction left unmatched. Germline loops: CDR1 SGHRS, CDR2 YFSETQ. The DNA for the CDR3 is TGCGCCAGCAGCCAGGGACAGGGGGCTACCTACGAGCAGTACTTC. Protein: CASSQGQGATYEQYF.

This clone has more than one count but fewer than ten. V is TRBV19 and J is TRBJ1-5; D gene uncertain. In germline, CDR1 is LNHDA, CDR2 SQIVND (reference sequence). The CDR3 loop spans 17 amino acids. Trimming removed 2 bases at V and 9 bases at J, with 23 bases between. CDR3: CASSIYPRPRGDWPQHF. The CDR3 DNA reads TGTGCCAGTAGTATATACCCGAGACCTCGGGGAGACTGGCCCCAGCATTTT.

The chain has TRBV30 and TRBJ1-2; 8 positions agree with TRBD1. Germline V CDR1 and CDR2: GTSNPN, SVGIG (reference sequence). V dropped 1 base and J dropped 8; count of bases not matched to a gene: 6. The CDR3 is made up of 13 amino acids. The CDR3 reads CAWSADRAGGYTF. Here the CDR3 DNA reads TGTGCCTGGAGTGCGGACAGGGCCGGGGGCTACACCTTC.

The chain links TRBV5-6 to TRBJ2-7; D may be TRBD1 (5 bases). Germline V gene data show CDR1 as SGHDT and CDR2 as YYEEEE. The CDR3 is 14 amino acids. The ends were cut back, 4 bases at V and 6 bases at J, with 17 bases in the middle. CDR3 protein: CASSPRRGSGEQYF. For the CDR3, the DNA is TGTGCCAGCAGCCCGCGAAGGGGCAGTGGCGAGCAGTACTTC.

V is TRBV27 and J is TRBJ2-7; TRBD2 matches 8 bases. This CDR3 has 16 residues. Germline V CDR1 and CDR2: MNHEY, SMNVEV (reference sequence). With V trimmed by 5 bases and J by 7 bases, 16 bases remained unmatched. CDR3 amino acids: CASSPLPGGATLEQYF. The CDR3 region has the DNA TGTGCCAGCAGTCCCCTCCCGGGGGGGGCGACGTTAGAGCAGTACTTC.

This clone was picked up one time. The chain carries TRBV18 and TRBJ1-6; TRBD1 matches 8 bases. Germline V gene sequence: CDR1 KGHSH, CDR2 LQKENI. CDR3 length equals 16 residues. With 0 bases clipped from V and 7 bases from J, the junction kept 5 bases outside the gene matches. The CDR3 nucleotides are TGTGCCAGCTCACCACCCCCAGGGGGCCCAAATTCACCCCTCCACTTT. It translates to CASSPPPGGPNSPLHF.

J is TRBJ2-1 and V is TRBV27, with TRBD2 matching over 12 bases. This CDR3 is built from 14 residues. Germline-derived CDR1 and CDR2 are MNHEY and SMNVEV (reference sequence). Unmatched junction bases numbered 1, after V lost 6 bases and J lost 4 bases. CDR3 protein: CASRLAGGYNEQFF. The CDR3 coding sequence is TGTGCCAGCAGGCTAGCGGGGGGGTACAATGAGCAGTTCTTC.

This chain connects TRBV7-2 to TRBJ2-1; perhaps TRBD2 as D (5 bases). CDR1 is SGHTA, CDR2 FQGNSA, per germline. V lost 4 bases to trimming and J lost 9 bases, with 16 bases between them. The CDR3 extends over 14 amino acids. CDR3 amino acids: CASSSTLVGSEQFF. The CDR3 coding sequence is TGTGCCAGCAGCTCTACCTTAGTGGGGAGTGAGCAGTTCTTC.